The 16 T cell receptor beta chains reported below all come from one sample, sequenced in a study of blood T cell repertoires in COVID-19 (dated by TCRdb to about 2020). Library creation used the immunoSEQ multiplex PCR assay. TCRdb holds this immuneACCESS table with in-frame rearrangements only. Some clones are missing; in checked studies, unresolved V genes explain under half, and the rest has no known cause. The sample table records approximately 230,000 clones; around nine tenths of these occur just once. In total, the top ten clones hold under 1.5% of the sample. Sample: peripheral blood. The source of these receptors is a man older than 75 with acute or convalescent COVID-19.

This sequence joins TRBV28 and TRBJ2-2; D gene unclear. The ends were cut back, 5 bases at V and 0 bases at J, with 13 bases in the middle. The CDR3 has 16 amino acids. Germline values: CDR1 MDHEN, CDR2 SYDVKM. CDR3 nucleotides: TGTGCCAGCAGTCGCCGTTCTACCTCGAACACCGGGGAGCTGTTTTTT. Encoded protein: CASSRRSTSNTGELFF.

The DNA for the CDR3 is TGTGCCAGCAGCCTGACAGCGAGAAATGAAAAACTGTTTTTT. Encoded protein: CASSLTARNEKLFF. The chain uses TRBV7-2 and TRBJ1-4; TRBD1 might be the D (5 bases). The length of the CDR3 is 14 residues. Per the germline V gene, CDR1 is SGHTA and CDR2 is FQGNSA. V lost 5 bases, J lost 5 bases, and 12 bases lay in between. Drawing the rest from reference TRBV7-2 and TRBJ1-4, the complete variable domain is GAGVSQSPSNKVTEKGKDVELRCDPISGHTALYWYRQSLGQGLEFLIYFQGNSAPDKSGLPSDRFSAERTGGSVSTLTIQRTQQEDSAVYLCASSLTARNEKLFFGSGTQLSVL.

This clone was observed a few times. The chain has TRBV7-9 and TRBJ2-3; 9 bases align to TRBD2. The CDR3 contains 15 residues. Looked up from germline, CDR1 is SEHNR and CDR2 is FQNEAQ (reference sequence). V lost 5 bases to trimming and J lost 4 bases; unmatched junction nucleotides: 7. CDR3 coding DNA: TGTGCCAGCAGCAGGACTGCGGGAGGGTCAGATACGCAGTATTTT. It specifies CASSRTAGGSDTQYF.

This chain links TRBV3-1 (or the pseudogene TRBV3-2) with TRBJ2-2; D perhaps matches TRBD1 (6 bases). Germline V CDR1 and CDR2: LGHDT, YNNKEL (reference sequence). The CDR3 totals 14 residues. Trimming pared 8 bases from V and 7 bases from J, leaving 17 bases between. CDR3 bases: TGTGCCAGCCGGCCCTGGGGGCAGAGCGGGGAGCTGTTTTTT. Its translation: CASRPWGQSGELFF.

This rearrangement joins TRBV19 to TRBJ1-1; D not resolved. Trimming removed 7 bases from V and 1 base from J, with 10 bases in between. The CDR3 consists of 13 residues. CDR1 is LNHDA, CDR2 SQIVND, per germline (reference sequence). In DNA form, the CDR3 reads TGTGCCAGTACCGCGGGAGAGAACACTGAAGCTTTCTTT. This encodes CASTAGENTEAFF.

The chain is built from TRBV29-1 and TRBJ2-1, with D maybe TRBD1 (5 bases). Between the trimmed V and J ends, which lost 6 bases and 2 bases, there was a span of 14 bases. The CDR3 is 14 amino acids. The V gene's germline CDR1 is SQVTM and CDR2 ANQGSEA. This CDR3 is CSVQTHRPYNEQFF. CDR3 in DNA: TGCAGCGTACAAACCCACAGGCCCTACAATGAGCAGTTCTTC.

The chain has TRBV28 and TRBJ1-1; TRBD1 aligns across 9 bases. The CDR3 covers 14 residues. The germline CDR1 and CDR2 sequences are MDHEN and SYDVKM. Unmatched junction bases numbered 4, after V lost 7 bases and J lost 1 base. The CDR3 sequence is CASTWDRENTEAFF. The CDR3 bases are TGTGCCAGCACCTGGGACAGGGAGAACACTGAAGCTTTCTTT.

This chain joins TRBV5-1 and TRBJ1-1; 9 positions agree with TRBD1. The CDR3 consists of 16 residues. V dropped 0 bases and J dropped 2; count of bases not matched to a gene: 5. The V gene's germline CDR1 is SGHRS and CDR2 YFSETQ. In DNA form, the CDR3 reads TGCGCCAGCAGCTTGGGGGACAGGGACGGTAACACTGAAGCTTTCTTT. Translating it yields CASSLGDRDGNTEAFF.

J is TRBJ2-5 and V is TRBV28; D unresolved. V was clipped by 2 bases and J by 0 bases, with 13 bases between them. In germline, CDR1 is MDHEN, CDR2 SYDVKM. The CDR3 is 16 residues long. The CDR3 DNA reads as TGTGCCAGCAGTTTACTAGGCTACCAAAACCAAGAGACCCAGTACTTC. Its translation: CASSLLGYQNQETQYF.

The chain has TRBV19 and TRBJ1-4; TRBD1 aligns across 7 bases. The CDR3 length is 14 residues. CDR1 is LNHDA, CDR2 SQIVND, per germline (reference sequence). The J segment lost 3 bases and the V segment lost 6 bases, leaving 4 bases of the junction unmatched. The CDR3 nucleotides read TGTGCCAGTAGAATCGGGACAGCTAATGAAAAACTGTTTTTT. Protein sequence: CASRIGTANEKLFF.

This chain links TRBV5-5 with TRBJ2-7, with 8 positions matching TRBD1. Trimming at V came to 0 bases and at J to 8 bases, leaving 13 bases not matched to a gene. The CDR3 sequence is 16 residues long. CDR1 and CDR2 from the germline V gene are SGHKS and YYEKEE (reference sequence). The chain's CDR3 is CASSLGLGTGLRKQYF. CDR3 in DNA: TGTGCCAGCAGCTTGGGCCTCGGGACAGGCCTACGCAAGCAGTACTTC.

This chain links TRBV7-9 with TRBJ1-6; D is undetermined. This CDR3 spans 15 amino acids. Germline V gene data show CDR1 as SEHNR and CDR2 as FQNEAQ (reference sequence). The ends were cut back, 1 base at V and 5 bases at J, with 9 bases in the middle. CDR3 DNA sequence: TGTGCCAGCAGCTTAGTCAGCGCAAATAATTCACCCCTCCACTTT. Protein: CASSLVSANNSPLHF.

This chain joins TRBV19 and TRBJ2-3, with unresolved D. The CDR3 has 13 residues. The V and J ends lost 1 base and 7 bases respectively, with 9 bases between them. CDR1 LNHDA and CDR2 SQIVND come from the germline V gene (reference sequence). This CDR3 is CASSIATRNTQYF. The DNA of the CDR3 is TGTGCCAGTAGTATAGCAACCAGGAATACGCAGTATTTT.

The chain joins TRBV6-5 to TRBJ2-3, with 7 bases that match TRBD1. Germline V gene lookup returns CDR1 MNHEY and CDR2 SVGAGI. The CDR3 covers 15 residues. Trimming took 2 bases from V and 3 from J; bases not matched to a gene: 5. Written as DNA, the CDR3 is TGTGCCAGCAGTTACAGGGGGCGTATGACAGATACGCAGTATTTT. As protein: CASSYRGRMTDTQYF.

The chain couples TRBV7-9 to TRBJ1-5, with 9 nucleotides matching TRBD1. The germline V gene encodes CDR1 SEHNR and CDR2 FQNEAQ (reference sequence). J was trimmed by 2 bases and V by 1 base; bases with no gene match: 0. CDR3 length: 15 residues. The CDR3 nucleotides are TGTGCCAGCAGCTTAGGGACAGGGGGCAATCAGCCCCAGCATTTT. Protein product: CASSLGTGGNQPQHF.

The chain recombines TRBV24-1 with TRBJ2-1; TRBD1 matches 8 bases. The CDR3 contains 16 residues. V lost 4 bases, J lost 9 bases, and 13 bases stayed unmatched. CDR1 and CDR2 (germline): KGHDR, SFDVKD. The CDR3 DNA reads as TGTGCCACCAGTGACACGACGGACAGGGTAGGCGGTGAGCAGTTCTTC. The encoded protein is CATSDTTDRVGGEQFF.